This TCR beta chain was profiled in a study of T-cell memory formation after mild COVID-19. Germline V gene lookup returns CDR1 SGHTA and CDR2 FQGNSA. The V end was cut by 4 bases, the J end by 7 bases, with 13 bases between. This CDR3 has 13 residues. It was 5'RACE with constant-segment primers that produced the TCR alpha and TCR beta cDNA libraries, which carried sample barcodes and UMIs. TCRdb re-derived calls from the 5' RACE reads in MiXCR, one entry per CDR3 protein. The profile shows about 180,000 distinct CDR3 sequences, less than 20% of them singletons. In the case of this clonotype: Its antigen is unknown.

Study-wide results and caveats: Some clones that responded turned up in pre-infection memory, which suggests that cross-reactive memory joined in. Contracting clones from day 15 to 85 showed balanced CD4/CD8; later expanders favored CD4+.

Sequencing used PBMCs or a T cell subset sorted from them (not recorded which). The clonotype was recovered from a young man who had mild COVID-19 (a few samples of this study predate the infection). Cell type and time point are not known. The chain carries TRBV7-2 and TRBJ2-5, with D perhaps assigned TRBD1 or TRBD2 (5 bases each). The CDR3 DNA sequence: TGTGCCAGCAGCTCCTCGGGGCCAGGGACCCAGTACTTC. Encoded protein: CASSSSGPGTQYF.